This note documents a single T cell receptor (beta chain) sequence. The clone's antigen remains unknown. No per-base quality is available; no much larger clone lies one base away. The time point label here, explained by the study, means: about 28 days (+/-7) after the second vaccine dose. AZD1222 recipients whose second dose came at about 4 weeks and those whose second dose came at about 12 weeks were combined into one group, since spike-specific TCR depth and breadth did not differ between the two schedules. Samples from vaccinated people were obtained from the UK trials COV001 and COV002, which included a single-blind randomized controlled phase 2/3 trial of AZD1222 (ChAdOx1 nCoV-19) in healthy adults. Trial participant PBMC samples were collected at day 0 and day 28 after the second dose for TCRbeta chain sequencing. The CDR3 regions of human TCRbeta chains were analyzed by immunosequencing. For the original study's pipeline: TCRs in the repertoires were compared against a reference library of SARS-CoV-2-specific TCRs that had been generated with the MIRA antigen-specificity platform. Breadth was defined as the fraction of unique TCRs that were SARS-CoV-2-associated. Depth was defined as the fraction of total T cells that were SARS-CoV-2-associated. Each spike-specific TCR was assigned to its reactive spike region and to a CD4 or CD8 class using the MIRA data. Log10-transformed breadth and depth values were compared by one-way ANOVA with Sidak's multiple comparisons tests. This is the immuneACCESS table as TCRdb keeps it, with only in-frame sequences that have V and J called. A part of the clones is gone; compared with another copy, unresolved V genes explain less than half, and the rest is unexplained. V, J and clone size derive from that table, while D and trimming were established from the DNA sequence. This sample holds 150,000 to 200,000 clones; approximately 94% were observed only once. Clones ranked in the top ten supply over 4.5% of the sample.

V is cut by 5 bases and J by 7 bases, and the space between the germline ends is 17 bases. CDR1 and CDR2 are drawn from the germline V gene: MGHRA, YSYEKL. The cysteine opens and the phenylalanine closes a CDR3 of 14 amino acids. Of the read, only the CDR3 DNA is kept; its 42 bases are in frame from base 1. This record comes from a study of T cell responses to AZD1222 COVID-19 vaccine (dated by TCRdb to about 2021). About the study as a whole: TCR sequencing covered roughly 230 trial participants: 207 given two doses of AZD1222 and about 26 given two doses of MenACWY control vaccine. Trial participants were enrolled into age subgroups of 18-55, 56-69 and 70-plus years, which contained approximately 150, 30 and 60 TCR-sequenced participants, respectively.

The investigation overall reported the following: The 56-69-year group was small, and its depth increase did not reach significance, likely because of low power. Epitopes outside the regions mutated in the B.1.351 and B.1.1.7 variants were reportedly recognized by nearly half of the unique spike-specific TCRs. CD4 TCRs associated with the vaccine covered the entire spike protein, and the dominant responses were in regions 160-218 and 743-854. Participants were mostly white British, with more females than males. The authors suggested clonal diversity may have been underestimated. Because no day 14 peak-response samples were available, repertoires were characterized only after the peak T cell response. Conclusions about previously exposed vaccinees were limited because only six AZD1222 recipients were SARS-CoV-2 seropositive at baseline. Spike-specific TCR breadth and depth rose significantly after two AZD1222 doses compared with day 0 and with MenACWY recipients.

The material was peripheral blood, obtained 28 days after the second AZD1222 dose. This clonotype was obtained from an adult who received the AZD1222 COVID-19 vaccine. The rearrangement combines TRBV4-1 with TRBJ1-2; TRBD1 might be the D gene, on 6 matching bases. This receptor has the CDR3 CASSELTGFGGYTF. The base sequence is TGCGCCAGCAGCGAACTGACAGGTTTTGGTGGCTACACCTTC.